Sequencing of this TCR beta chain was carried out in a study of technical replicates of blood from several donors. Produced via immunoSEQ multiplex PCR; TCRdb's table is partial and in-frame only. The data show 55,000 to 80,000 clones, 93% seen once. Per germline, CDR1 SGHTA and CDR2 FQGTGA. The trim removed 6 bases at V and 6 bases at J, leaving 14 bases unmatched. The CDR3 is 18 amino acids. The chain links TRBV7-3 to TRBJ2-1; 13 nucleotides match TRBD2. This receptor was taken from a human donor in good health. Sequenced sample: T cells isolated from PBMCs. The CDR3 here is CASSLETSGGYYPNEQFF. For the CDR3, the DNA is TGTGCCAGCAGTCTTGAGACTAGCGGGGGGTACTACCCCAATGAGCAGTTCTTC.